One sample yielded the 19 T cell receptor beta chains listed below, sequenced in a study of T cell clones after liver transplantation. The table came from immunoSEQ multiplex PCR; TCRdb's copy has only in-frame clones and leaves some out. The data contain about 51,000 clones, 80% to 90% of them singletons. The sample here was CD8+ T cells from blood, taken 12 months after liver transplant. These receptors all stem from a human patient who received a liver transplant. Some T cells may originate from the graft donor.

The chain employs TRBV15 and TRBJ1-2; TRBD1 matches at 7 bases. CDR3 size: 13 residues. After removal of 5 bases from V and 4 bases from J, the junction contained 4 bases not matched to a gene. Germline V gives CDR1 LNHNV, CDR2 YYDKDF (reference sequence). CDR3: CATSLNRGYGYTF. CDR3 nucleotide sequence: TGTGCCACCAGCTTGAACAGGGGCTATGGCTACACCTTC.

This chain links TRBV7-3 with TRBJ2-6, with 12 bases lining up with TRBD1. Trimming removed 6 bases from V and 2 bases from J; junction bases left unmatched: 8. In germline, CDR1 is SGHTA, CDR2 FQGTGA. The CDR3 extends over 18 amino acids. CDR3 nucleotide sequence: TGTGCCAGCAGTACCCGGGACAGGGGGCTCGCTGGGGCCAACGTCCTGACTTTC. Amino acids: CASSTRDRGLAGANVLTF.

CDR3 sequence reads: CASSLGHEQYF. CDR3 in DNA: TGCGCCAGCAGCTTGGGGCACGAGCAGTACTTC. V and J are TRBV5-1 and TRBJ2-7; D call uncertain. V lost 0 bases and J lost 5, with 3 bases in between. Per germline, CDR1 SGHRS and CDR2 YFSETQ. The CDR3 has 11 residues.

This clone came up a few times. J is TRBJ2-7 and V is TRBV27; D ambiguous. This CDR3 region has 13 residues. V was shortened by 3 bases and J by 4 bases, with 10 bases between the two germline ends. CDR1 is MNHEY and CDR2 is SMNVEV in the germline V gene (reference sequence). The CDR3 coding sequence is TGTGCCAGCAGTTTCACCGGACCGTACGAGCAGTACTTC. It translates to CASSFTGPYEQYF.

The CDR3 DNA follows: TGTGCCAGCTCTATCGGTTGGACCGGGGAGCTGTTTTTT. Translating it yields CASSIGWTGELFF. The chain is built from TRBV6-5 and TRBJ2-2; D gene unclear. The CDR3 length is 13 residues. V lost 8 bases and J lost 5, with 12 bases in between. Germline loops: CDR1 MNHEY, CDR2 SVGAGI.

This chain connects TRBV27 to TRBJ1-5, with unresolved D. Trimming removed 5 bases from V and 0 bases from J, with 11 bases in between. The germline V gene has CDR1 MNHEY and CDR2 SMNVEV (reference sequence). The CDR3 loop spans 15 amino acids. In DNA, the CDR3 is TGTGCCAGCAGTCAGTTCTCCCTTAGCAATCAGCCCCAGCATTTT. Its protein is CASSQFSLSNQPQHF.

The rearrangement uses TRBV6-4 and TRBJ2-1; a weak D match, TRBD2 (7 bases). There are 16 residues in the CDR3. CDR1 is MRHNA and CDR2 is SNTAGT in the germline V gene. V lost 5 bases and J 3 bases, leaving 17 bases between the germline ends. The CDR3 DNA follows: TGTGCCAGCAGTCCCTCAGGGGAGGGTAACTACAATGAGCAGTTCTTC. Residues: CASSPSGEGNYNEQFF.

The CDR3 DNA reads TGCGCCAGCAGCCAAGATGAAGTAGCGGGATACAATGAGCAGTTCTTC. Its protein is CASSQDEVAGYNEQFF. The chain couples TRBV4-3 to TRBJ2-1; TRBD2 matches 8 bases. The trim removed 0 bases at V and 4 bases at J, leaving 5 bases unmatched. CDR3 size: 16 residues. The germline V gene has CDR1 LGHNA and CDR2 YSLEER.

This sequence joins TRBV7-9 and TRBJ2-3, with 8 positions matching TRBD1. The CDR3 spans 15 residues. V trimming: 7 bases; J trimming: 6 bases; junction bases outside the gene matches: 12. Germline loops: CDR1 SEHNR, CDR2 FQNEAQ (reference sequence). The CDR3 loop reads CASILGQGQKDTQYF. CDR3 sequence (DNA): TGTGCCAGCATACTTGGACAGGGTCAAAAGGATACGCAGTATTTT.

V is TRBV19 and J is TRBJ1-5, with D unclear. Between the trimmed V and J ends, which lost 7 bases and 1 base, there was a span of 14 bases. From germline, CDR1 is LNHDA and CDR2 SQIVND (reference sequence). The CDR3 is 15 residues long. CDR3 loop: CASIDGLGSNQPQHF. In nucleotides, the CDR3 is TGTGCCAGTATTGACGGGCTAGGAAGCAATCAGCCCCAGCATTTT.

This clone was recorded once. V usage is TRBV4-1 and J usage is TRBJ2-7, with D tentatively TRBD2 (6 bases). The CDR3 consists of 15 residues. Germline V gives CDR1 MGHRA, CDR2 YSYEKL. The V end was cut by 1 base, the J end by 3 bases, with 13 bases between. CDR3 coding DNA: TGCGCCAGCAGCCAAGTCGCGAGGGGAGGCTACGAGCAGTACTTC. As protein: CASSQVARGGYEQYF.

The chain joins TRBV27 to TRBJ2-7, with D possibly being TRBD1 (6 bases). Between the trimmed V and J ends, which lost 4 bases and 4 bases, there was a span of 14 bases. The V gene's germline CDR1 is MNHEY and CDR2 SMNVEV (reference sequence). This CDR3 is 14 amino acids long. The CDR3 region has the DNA TGTGCCAGCAGTTGGTCAGGGGAACCTTACGAGCAGTACTTC. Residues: CASSWSGEPYEQYF.

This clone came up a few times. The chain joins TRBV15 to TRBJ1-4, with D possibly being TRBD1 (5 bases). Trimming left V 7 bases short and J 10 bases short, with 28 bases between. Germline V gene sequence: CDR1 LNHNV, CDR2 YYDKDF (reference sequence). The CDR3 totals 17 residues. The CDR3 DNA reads TGTGCCACCAAGACTACGGAAAGGGGAACAACGGAGGGAAAACTGTTTTTT. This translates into CATKTTERGTTEGKLFF.

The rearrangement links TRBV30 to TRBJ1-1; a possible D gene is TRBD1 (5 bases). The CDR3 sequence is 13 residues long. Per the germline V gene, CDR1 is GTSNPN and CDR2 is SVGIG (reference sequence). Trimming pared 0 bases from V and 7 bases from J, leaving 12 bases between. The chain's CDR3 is CAWSVLTGLEAFF. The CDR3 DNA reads TGTGCCTGGAGTGTACTGACGGGGCTTGAAGCTTTCTTT.

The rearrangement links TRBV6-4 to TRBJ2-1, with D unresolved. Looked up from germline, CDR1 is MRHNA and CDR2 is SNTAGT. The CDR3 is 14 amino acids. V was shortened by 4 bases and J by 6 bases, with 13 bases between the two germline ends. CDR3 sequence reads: CASSAEWSGNEQFF. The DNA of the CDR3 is TGTGCCAGCAGTGCCGAGTGGTCCGGCAATGAGCAGTTCTTC.

Here the CDR3 reads CASSQHQGSYTDTQYF. Here the CDR3 DNA reads TGTGCCAGCAGCCAACACCAGGGGAGTTATACAGATACGCAGTATTTT. The chain links TRBV14 to TRBJ2-3, with a possible D match to TRBD1 (6 bases). This CDR3 spans 16 amino acids. CDR1 and CDR2 (germline): SGHDN, FVKESK. Trimming removed 2 bases from V and 3 bases from J, with 15 bases in between.

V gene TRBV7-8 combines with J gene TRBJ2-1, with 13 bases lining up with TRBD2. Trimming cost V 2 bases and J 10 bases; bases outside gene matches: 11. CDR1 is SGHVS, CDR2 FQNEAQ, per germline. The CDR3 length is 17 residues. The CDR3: CASSLLLAGGPVYEQFF. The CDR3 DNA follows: TGTGCCAGCAGCTTACTACTAGCGGGAGGGCCCGTATACGAGCAGTTCTTC.

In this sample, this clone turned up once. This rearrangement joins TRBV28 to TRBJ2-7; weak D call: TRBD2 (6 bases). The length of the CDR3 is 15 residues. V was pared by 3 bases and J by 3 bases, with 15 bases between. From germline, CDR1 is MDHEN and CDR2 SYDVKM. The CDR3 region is CASSLLGGNLYEQYF. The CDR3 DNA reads TGTGCCAGCAGTTTGTTGGGCGGGAATCTCTACGAGCAGTACTTC.

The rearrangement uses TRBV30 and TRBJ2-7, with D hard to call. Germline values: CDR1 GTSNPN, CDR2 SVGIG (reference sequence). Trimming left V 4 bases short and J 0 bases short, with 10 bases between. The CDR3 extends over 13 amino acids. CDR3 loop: CAWNPPSSYEQYF. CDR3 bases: TGTGCCTGGAACCCCCCGAGCTCCTACGAGCAGTACTTC.